The next 5 T cell receptor beta chains were all read from a single sample in a study of T cell responses to AZD1222 COVID-19 vaccine. The data were produced by immunoSEQ multiplex PCR, yet TCRdb's version contains in-frame clones alone and is incomplete. The table includes tens of thousands of clones, 90% to 95% detected once. This specimen was peripheral blood, taken on day 0 of MenACWY control vaccination. The receptors derive from an adult in good health.

The chain couples TRBV28 to TRBJ2-1; a possible D gene is TRBD2 (6 bases). The CDR3 runs to 15 residues. V was trimmed by 2 bases and J by 1 base, leaving 9 bases between them. Germline-derived CDR1 and CDR2 are MDHEN and SYDVKM. As DNA, the CDR3 is TGTGCCAGCAGTTTAGGGACTCGTTCCTACAATGAGCAGTTCTTC. It codes for CASSLGTRSYNEQFF.

This chain connects TRBV18 to TRBJ1-6; D uncertain. Per the germline V gene, CDR1 is KGHSH and CDR2 is LQKENI. The CDR3 is 15 residues long. Trimming took 5 bases from V and 4 from J, leaving 12 bases between them. As DNA, the CDR3 is TGTGCCAGCTCATCAAACCGGGATTATAATTCACCCCTCCACTTT. Its translation: CASSSNRDYNSPLHF. The whole variable domain, filled in from reference TRBV18 and TRBJ1-6, reads NAGVMQNPRHLVRRRGQEARLRCSPMKGHSHVYWYRQLPEEGLKFMVYLQKENIIDESGMPKERFSAEFPKEGPSILRIQQVVRGDSAAYFCASSSNRDYNSPLHFGNGTRLTVT.

The chain joins TRBV18 to TRBJ1-5; unclear D gene. The V end was cut by 3 bases, the J end by 4 bases, with 4 bases between. This CDR3 region has 12 residues. Germline values: CDR1 KGHSH, CDR2 LQKENI. The CDR3 reads CASSPSNQPQHF. The CDR3 DNA sequence: TGTGCCAGCTCACCGAGTAATCAGCCCCAGCATTTT.

The chain combines TRBV18 with TRBJ2-3; 7 positions match TRBD1. The germline V gene encodes CDR1 KGHSH and CDR2 LQKENI. The CDR3 runs 16 residues. Trimming at V came to 3 bases and at J to 2 bases, leaving 8 bases not matched to a gene. The CDR3 is CASSPPGQETTDTQYF. CDR3 in DNA: TGTGCCAGCTCACCCCCAGGACAGGAAACCACAGATACGCAGTATTTT.

This chain joins TRBV11-2 and TRBJ1-6, with D possibly being TRBD1 (6 bases). The CDR3 extends over 17 amino acids. Trimming left V 4 bases short and J 6 bases short, with 19 bases between. Germline V CDR1 and CDR2: SGHAT, FQNNGV. CDR3 nucleotides: TGTGCCAGCAGCTACTCAGCCGCGGGGGCGCCTAATTCACCCCTCCACTTT. This codes for CASSYSAAGAPNSPLHF.